The entry below gives a single T cell receptor beta chain sequence along with its context. The entry originates in a study of control samples from healthy donors and cancer patients. Using immunoSEQ multiplex PCR, the repertoire was profiled, and TCRdb retains in-frame clones only, with some absent. In the table there are fewer than 250,000 clones, around 90% of which are singletons. The V gene's germline CDR1 is LGHDT and CDR2 YNNKEL (reference sequence). The CDR3 consists of 15 residues. V shed 3 bases and J 2 bases; nucleotides not matched to a gene: 5. Sequenced material: blood. This clonotype was obtained from a man younger than 40 in good health. J is TRBJ2-7 and V is TRBV3-1 (or the pseudogene TRBV3-2), with 9 bases fitting TRBD2. The chain's CDR3 is CASSHSGTSTYEQYF. CDR3 in DNA: TGTGCCAGCAGCCATTCCGGGACTAGCACCTACGAGCAGTACTTC.